The subject of this entry is one TCR beta chain. The specificity of this receptor is unknown. The record has no base qualities; no much larger clone is one base away. These data come from a study of siplizumab effects on memory and regulatory T cells (dated by TCRdb to between 2019 and 2020). Regarding the study in general: The study examined how the anti-CD2 antibody siplizumab affects alloreactive T-cell subsets in allogeneic mixed lymphocyte reactions built from human PBMCs. Study-wide conclusions, independent of this receptor: The cumulative frequency of alloreactive sequences that could be traced back to unstimulated CD4+ memory T cells was significantly reduced by siplizumab. Because sequences below about 10^-5 frequency were poorly captured, only a minor fraction of alloreactive clones could be mapped to unstimulated subsets. Unstimulated naive T cells appeared more diverse than memory T cells, and naive cells seemed to contribute substantially to the alloresponse. For roughly 75-97% of proliferating CD4+ or CD8+ clones, no naive or memory phenotype could be assigned. In reactions with siplizumab, an average of 68.8% of mappable alloreactive CD4+ clones were Treg-derived, compared with roughly 26% in control reactions. The suppressive function of proliferating Tregs from siplizumab cultures was not functionally confirmed.

Trimming at the junction amounts to 7 bases on V and 0 bases on J, and the germline ends lie 15 bases apart. The CDR3 covers 15 residues, taking in both the cysteine and the phenylalanine. Only CDR3 DNA is held: 45 bases, read in frame from base 1. CDR1 SQVTM and CDR2 ANQGSEA are derived from the germline V gene. Sorted unstimulated T cells and proliferating T cells recovered from mixed lymphocyte reactions underwent TCRbeta CDR3 sequencing. Fresh whole blood from approximately 9 HLA-typed healthy donors was used to isolate PBMCs. The library was generated by the immunoSEQ multiplex PCR assay. Approximately 93,000 TCR templates per sample were assayed by the deep sequencing platform. Genomic DNA extracted from sorted T cells was used for TCRbeta CDR3 sequencing. The authors processed their data as follows. The R programming language was used for the clonal analysis of the TCRbeta CDR3 data. Alloreactive CD4+ and CD8+ clones were identified by comparing unstimulated samples to CFSE-low samples taken after the reaction. By matching sequences to the repertoires of sorted unstimulated Treg and non-Treg cells, each alloreactive CD4+ clone was assigned a regulatory or non-regulatory origin. The table was pulled from immuneACCESS by TCRdb, which kept in-frame rearrangements only. Such tables lose some clones; where checked, under half of the loss comes from unresolved V genes, and the rest has no known cause. V, J and clone size are taken as reported in that table, and D and trimming were inferred from the DNA itself. The sample table contains some 88,000 clones; only one count was recorded for about nine tenths of them. Around 15% of the sample is in the top ten clones.

The sample taken for sequencing was CD4+ T cells sorted from blood. The rearrangement combines TRBV29-1 with TRBJ2-2, with TRBD1 as a weak D call on 6 bases. The sequence came from a human donor in good health. The DNA sequence follows: TGCAGCGCTCACCCGGGGACACCGAACACCGGGGAGCTGTTTTTT. It codes for CSAHPGTPNTGELFF.